The following is a TCR beta chain sequence with its context. A junction boundary mismatches the germline segment, possibly from a read error. This specimen belongs to a study of blood T cells in healthy people across ages. CDR1 is DFQATT and CDR2 is SNEGSKA in the germline V gene (reference sequence). The CDR3 extends over 13 amino acids. A sample-barcoded 5' primer and a J-beta primer mix were used in a second PCR of roughly 7 to 11 cycles. TCRdb called the 5' RACE reads again in MiXCR, with one record for every CDR3 protein. This sample has about 800,000 distinct CDR3 sequences, with around 25% found just once. This sample was shared with a second study, whose subject was T cells of mothers and their children. That publication notes: Not a single persistent microchimeric T cell clone was detected.

This TCR came from a boy younger than 18 in good health. The chain couples TRBV20-1 to TRBJ2-1; D may be TRBD2 (5 bases). The material sequenced was blood. This CDR3 reads CSASTPPAGEQSF. The CDR3, as DNA: TGCAGTGCTAGCACTCCTCCGGCGGGCGAGCAGTCCTTC.